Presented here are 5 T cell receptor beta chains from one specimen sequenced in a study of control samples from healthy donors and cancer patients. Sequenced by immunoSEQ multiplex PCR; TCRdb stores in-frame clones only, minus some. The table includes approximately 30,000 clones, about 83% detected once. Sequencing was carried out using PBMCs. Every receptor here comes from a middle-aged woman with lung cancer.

The CDR3 region is CAWTLRGGGEQYF. The CDR3 nucleotides are TGTGCCTGGACCCTCCGAGGGGGCGGGGAGCAGTACTTC. The chain joins TRBV30 to TRBJ2-7, with TRBD1 matching over 7 bases. Germline lookup yields CDR1 GTSNPN and CDR2 SVGIG (reference sequence). The junction had 10 bases not matched to a gene; V was cut back by 4 bases and J by 7 bases. The CDR3 runs to 13 residues.

CDR3 nucleotide sequence: TGCGCCAGCAGCCAAGATTGGGAGGACACTGAAGCTTTCTTT. Encoded protein: CASSQDWEDTEAFF. The rearrangement joins TRBV4-1 to TRBJ1-1; D remains ambiguous. CDR1 is MGHRA, CDR2 YSYEKL, per germline. The CDR3 runs to 14 residues. The V end lost 0 bases, the J end lost 3 bases, and 8 bases lay between the germline ends.

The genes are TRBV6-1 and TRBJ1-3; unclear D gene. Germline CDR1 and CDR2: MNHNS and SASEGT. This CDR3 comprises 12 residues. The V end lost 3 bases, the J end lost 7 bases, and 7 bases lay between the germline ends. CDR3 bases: TGTGCCAGCAGTGATCGAGGGAACACCATATATTTT. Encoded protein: CASSDRGNTIYF.

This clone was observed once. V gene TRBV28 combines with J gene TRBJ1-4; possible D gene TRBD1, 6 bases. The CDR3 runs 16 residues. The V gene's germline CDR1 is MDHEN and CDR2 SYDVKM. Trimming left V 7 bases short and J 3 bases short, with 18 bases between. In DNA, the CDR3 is TGTGCCAGCATACAATCCGGGACACGAGCTAATGAAAAACTGTTTTTT. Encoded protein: CASIQSGTRANEKLFF.

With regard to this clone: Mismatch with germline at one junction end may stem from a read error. The CDR3 spells CAGSHGDPTDTQYF. CDR3 nucleotides: TGTGCCGGCAGTCACGGGGACCCCACAGATACGCAGTATTTT. This chain links TRBV27 with TRBJ2-3; D may be TRBD1 or TRBD2 (5 bases each). The CDR3 length is 14 residues. Per the germline V gene, CDR1 is MNHEY and CDR2 is SMNVEV (reference sequence).